Given below is one TCR beta chain in context. Its specificity is not known. A much larger clone sits a single nucleotide away, making a read error possible. This record belongs to a study of T cells in Graves' hyperthyroidism and ophthalmopathy. Study observations and caveats: Most clonotypes that expanded in the thyroid above 0.001 also showed up in blood.

The CDR3 consists of 11 residues. Germline V gene data show CDR1 as KGHSH and CDR2 as LQKENI. The TCR beta CDR3 regions underwent amplification using RNA transcripts as the source. HTBI primers were the set used in a first-round RT-PCR of the TCR CDR3. A single record per CDR3 protein comes from TCRdb applying MiXCR to the multiplex PCR reads. The data show 750,000 to 950,000 distinct CDR3 sequences, 35% to 40% seen once. This chain connects TRBV18 to TRBJ1-2; D is uncertain. The specimen was blood. The receptor comes from a man between 18 and 29 years old with Graves' hyperthyroidism. The CDR3 DNA reads as TGTGCCAGCTGGGGAGTGGATGGCTGCACCTTC. Protein sequence: CASWGVDGCTF.